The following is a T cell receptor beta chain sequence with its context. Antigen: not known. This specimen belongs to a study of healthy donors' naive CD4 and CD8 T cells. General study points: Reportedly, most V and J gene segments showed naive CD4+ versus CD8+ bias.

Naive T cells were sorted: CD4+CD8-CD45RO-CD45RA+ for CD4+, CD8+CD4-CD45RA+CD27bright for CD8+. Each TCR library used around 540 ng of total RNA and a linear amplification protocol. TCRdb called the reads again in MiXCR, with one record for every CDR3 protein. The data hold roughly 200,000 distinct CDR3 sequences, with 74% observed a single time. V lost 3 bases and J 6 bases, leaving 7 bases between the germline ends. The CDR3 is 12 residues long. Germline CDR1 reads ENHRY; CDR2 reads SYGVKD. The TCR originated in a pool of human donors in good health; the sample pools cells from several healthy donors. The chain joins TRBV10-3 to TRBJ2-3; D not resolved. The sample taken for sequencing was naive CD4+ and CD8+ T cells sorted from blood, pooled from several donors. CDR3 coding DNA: TGTGCCATCAGTGATAGGGCGGATACGCAGTATTTT. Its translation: CAISDRADTQYF.